This TCR beta chain appears in the sequencing data of a study of T cells in Graves' hyperthyroidism and ophthalmopathy. There are 10 residues in the CDR3. CDR1 and CDR2 (germline): ENHRY, SYGVKD. General study results and limits: In blood, most of the thyroid clonotypes expanded above 0.001 were also present.

In the case of this clonotype: No antigen is known for it. At one end, the junction sequence differs from germline, possibly due to a read error.

Patients showing uncontrolled infection, other autoimmune disease, pregnancy or lactation were ineligible. Clinical symptoms, serum thyroxine, TRAb, thyroid ultrasound and orbital computed tomography informed diagnoses. It was RNA transcripts that yielded the amplified TCR beta CDR3 regions. Using the HTBI primer set, a first-round RT-PCR was run on the TCR CDR3. TCRdb reanalysed the multiplex PCR reads using MiXCR and keeps one entry per CDR3 protein. The sample has approximately 510,000 distinct CDR3 sequences, approximately 49% seen once; the top ten hold roughly 45%. The clonotype was recovered from an adult woman with Graves' disease, either hyperthyroidism or ophthalmopathy (not recorded which). The rearrangement joins TRBV10-3 to TRBJ2-5, with D maybe TRBD2 (5 bases). The sequencing sample was made of peripheral blood or thyroid tissue (not recorded which). CDR3 DNA: TGTGCCATCAGTGAGGATAGCAGGACTTTC. It yields the protein CAISEDSRTF.